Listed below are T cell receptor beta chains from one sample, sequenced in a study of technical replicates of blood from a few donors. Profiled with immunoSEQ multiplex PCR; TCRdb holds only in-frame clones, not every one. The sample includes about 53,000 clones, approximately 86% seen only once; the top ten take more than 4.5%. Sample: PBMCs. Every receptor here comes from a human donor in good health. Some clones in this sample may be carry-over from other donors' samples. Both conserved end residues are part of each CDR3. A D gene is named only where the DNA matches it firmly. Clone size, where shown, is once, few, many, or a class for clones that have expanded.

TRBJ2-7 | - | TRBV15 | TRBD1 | CATSRETGGTYEQYF | TGTGCCACCAGCAGGGAGACAGGGGGGACCTACGAGCAGTACTTC
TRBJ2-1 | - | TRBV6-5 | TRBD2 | CASSYRGSSYNEQFF | TGTGCCAGCAGTTACCGCGGGAGCTCCTACAATGAGCAGTTCTTC
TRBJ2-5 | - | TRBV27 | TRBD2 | CASSLSGVETQYF | TGTGCCAGCAGTTTGAGCGGGGTAGAGACCCAGTACTTC
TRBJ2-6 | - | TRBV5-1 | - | CASSWGVGSGANVLTF | TGCGCCAGCAGCTGGGGGGTCGGCTCTGGGGCCAACGTCCTGACTTTC
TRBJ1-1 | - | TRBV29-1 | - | CSVGKGLEAFF | TGCAGCGTTGGGAAGGGACTTGAAGCTTTCTTT
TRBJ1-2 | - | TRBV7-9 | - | CASSLETGYGYTF | TGTGCCAGCAGCTTGGAGACGGGTTATGGCTACACCTTC
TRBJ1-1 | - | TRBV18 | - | CASSPKPPSSNTEAFF | TGTGCCAGCTCACCAAAGCCACCAAGCTCGAACACTGAAGCTTTCTTT
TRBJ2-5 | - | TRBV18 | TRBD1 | CASSALRGQETQYF | TGTGCCAGCTCAGCACTCAGGGGGCAAGAGACCCAGTACTTC
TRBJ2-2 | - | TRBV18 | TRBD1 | CASSPPTGFAGELFF | TGTGCCAGCTCACCACCGACAGGGTTTGCCGGGGAGCTGTTTTTT
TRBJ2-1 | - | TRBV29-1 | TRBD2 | CSGGGDEQFF | TGCAGCGGGGGGGGTGACGAGCAGTTCTTC
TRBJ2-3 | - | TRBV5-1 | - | CASSYRDTDTQYF | TGCGCCAGCAGCTATCGGGACACAGATACGCAGTATTTT
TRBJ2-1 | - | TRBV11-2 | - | CASSLGPGLLYNEQFF | TGTGCCAGCAGCTTAGGCCCGGGACTCCTTTACAATGAGCAGTTCTTC
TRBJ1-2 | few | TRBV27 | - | CASSSSGFDYGYTF | TGTGCCAGCAGCAGCTCGGGGTTTGACTATGGCTACACCTTC
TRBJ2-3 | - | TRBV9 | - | CASSAQQRAGDTQYF | TGTGCCAGCAGCGCACAACAGAGAGCTGGAGATACGCAGTATTTT
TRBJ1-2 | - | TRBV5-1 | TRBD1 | CASSPTWWDRVSGYTF | TGCGCCAGCAGCCCTACTTGGTGGGACAGGGTCAGTGGCTACACCTTC
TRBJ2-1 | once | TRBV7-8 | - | CASGGRSNEQFF | TGTGCCAGCGGAGGACGATCCAATGAGCAGTTCTTC
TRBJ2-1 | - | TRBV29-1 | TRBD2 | CSVSLAGPGEQFF | TGCAGCGTAAGCTTAGCGGGGCCGGGGGAGCAGTTCTTC
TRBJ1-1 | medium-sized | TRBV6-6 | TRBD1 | CASRQQGTNTEAFF | TGTGCCAGCAGGCAACAGGGGACGAACACTGAAGCTTTCTTT
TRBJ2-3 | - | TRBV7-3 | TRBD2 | CASSLGLAGPRDTQYF | TGTGCCAGCAGCTTAGGGTTAGCGGGCCCCAGGGATACGCAGTATTTT
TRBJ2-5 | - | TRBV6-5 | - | CASSYDGTKYF | TGTGCCAGCAGTTACGACGGGACAAAGTACTTC
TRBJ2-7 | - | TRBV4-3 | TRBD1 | CASSQDRDRAYEQYF | TGCGCCAGCAGCCAAGATAGAGACAGGGCCTACGAGCAGTACTTC
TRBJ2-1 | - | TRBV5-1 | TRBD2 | CASSHNPGLAGSPSYNEQFF | TGCGCCAGCAGCCACAATCCGGGACTAGCGGGCTCTCCCTCCTACAATGAGCAGTTCTTC
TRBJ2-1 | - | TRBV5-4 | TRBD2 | CASSPLPGLAGVIEQFF | TGTGCCAGCAGCCCCCTACCGGGACTAGCGGGGGTTATTGAGCAGTTCTTC
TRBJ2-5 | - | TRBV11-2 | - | CASSLASQGKETQYF | TGTGCCAGCAGCTTAGCGTCACAGGGAAAAGAGACCCAGTACTTC
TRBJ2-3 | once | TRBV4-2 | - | CASSQEGGGTDTQYF | TGTGCCAGCAGCCAAGAAGGGGGGGGGACAGATACGCAGTATTTT
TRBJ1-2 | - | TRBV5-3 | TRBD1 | CARSLAHTADREGTNYGYTF | TGTGCCAGAAGCTTGGCTCATACGGCGGACAGGGAAGGAACTAACTATGGCTACACCTTC
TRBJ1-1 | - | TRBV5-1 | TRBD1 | CASSTATGATEAFF | TGCGCCAGCAGTACAGCAACAGGGGCCACTGAAGCTTTCTTT
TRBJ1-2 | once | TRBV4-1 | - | CASSQAAVGGPYTF | TGCGCCAGCAGCCAAGCGGCCGTGGGGGGACCCTACACCTTC
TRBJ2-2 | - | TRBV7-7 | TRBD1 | CASSMTGANTGELFF | TGTGCCAGCAGCATGACAGGGGCGAACACCGGGGAGCTGTTTTTT
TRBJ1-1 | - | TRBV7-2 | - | CASTLRQVENTEAFF | TGTGCCAGCACCTTGAGACAGGTCGAGAACACTGAAGCTTTCTTT
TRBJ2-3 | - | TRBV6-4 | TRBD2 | CASSDSAGGSTDTQYF | TGTGCCAGCAGTGACTCAGCGGGAGGGAGCACAGATACGCAGTATTTT
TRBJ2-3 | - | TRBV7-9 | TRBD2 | CASSSQTSGTDTQYF | TGTGCCAGCAGCTCACAGACTAGCGGCACAGATACGCAGTATTTT
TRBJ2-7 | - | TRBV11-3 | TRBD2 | CASSLTSGPYEQYF | TGTGCCAGCAGCTTAACTAGCGGGCCGTACGAGCAGTACTTC
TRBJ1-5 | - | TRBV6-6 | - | CASSYIPRGQPQHF | TGTGCCAGCAGTTATATCCCGAGGGGGCAGCCCCAGCATTTT
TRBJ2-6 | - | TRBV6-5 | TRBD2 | CASMTGGAGANVLTF | TGTGCCAGCATGACCGGGGGGGCTGGGGCCAACGTCCTGACTTTC
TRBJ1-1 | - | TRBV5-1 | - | CASSPGLNPEAFF | TGCGCCAGCAGCCCGGGACTAAACCCTGAAGCTTTCTTT
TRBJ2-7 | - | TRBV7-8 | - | CASSHQKTYEQYF | TGTGCCAGCAGCCATCAGAAGACCTACGAGCAGTACTTC
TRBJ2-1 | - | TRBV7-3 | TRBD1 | CASSPPGGTNEQFF | TGTGCCAGCAGCCCCCCAGGGGGTACCAATGAGCAGTTCTTC